This T cell receptor beta chain was obtained from a study of T-cell memory formation after mild COVID-19. Study context: TCR clusters largely stayed donor specific.

Germline V gene lookup returns CDR1 DFQATT and CDR2 SNEGSKA (reference sequence). V was shortened by 1 base and J by 0 bases, with 9 bases between the two germline ends. There are 14 residues in the CDR3. Barcoded TCR alpha and TCR beta cDNA libraries with UMIs came from 5'RACE using constant-segment primers. One entry per CDR3 protein results from TCRdb running MiXCR on the 5' RACE reads. Here the sample spans under 35,000 distinct CDR3 sequences, about 15% being singletons. Study conclusions and caveats: Clones shrinking from day 15 to 85 showed even CD4/CD8 mixes; later expanders tilted CD4+. CD4+ clones that contracted lay mainly in CM and EM; CD8+ ones lay in EMRA.

With regard to this clonotype: Its cognate antigen is unknown.

The origin of this receptor is an adult who had mild COVID-19 (a few samples of this study predate the infection). Cell type and time point are not known. Material for sequencing was PBMCs or a T cell subset sorted from them (not recorded which). The V call is TRBV20-1, the J call TRBJ1-1; possibly TRBD1 for D (5 bases). This CDR3 is CSARAGTVNTEAFF. CDR3 coding DNA: TGCAGTGCTAGAGCCGGGACGGTGAACACTGAAGCTTTCTTT.